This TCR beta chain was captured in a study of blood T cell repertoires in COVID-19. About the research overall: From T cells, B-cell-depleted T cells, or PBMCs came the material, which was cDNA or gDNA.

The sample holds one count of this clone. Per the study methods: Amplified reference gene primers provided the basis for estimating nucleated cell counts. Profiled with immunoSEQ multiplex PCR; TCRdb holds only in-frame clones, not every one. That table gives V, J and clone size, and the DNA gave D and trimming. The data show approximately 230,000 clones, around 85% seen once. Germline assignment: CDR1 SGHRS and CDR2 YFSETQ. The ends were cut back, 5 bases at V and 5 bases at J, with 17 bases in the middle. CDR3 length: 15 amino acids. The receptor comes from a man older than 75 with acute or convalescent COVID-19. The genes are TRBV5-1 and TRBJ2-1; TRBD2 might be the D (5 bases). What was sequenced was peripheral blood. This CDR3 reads CASSSGRWENNEQFF. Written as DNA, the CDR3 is TGCGCCAGCAGTTCAGGACGTTGGGAGAACAATGAGCAGTTCTTC. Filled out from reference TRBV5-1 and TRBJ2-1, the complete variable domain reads KAGVTQTPRYLIKTRGQQVTLSCSPISGHRSVSWYQQTPGQGLQFLFEYFSETQRNKGNFPGRFSGRQFSNSRSEMNVSTLELGDSALYLCASSSGRWENNEQFFGPGTRLTVL.